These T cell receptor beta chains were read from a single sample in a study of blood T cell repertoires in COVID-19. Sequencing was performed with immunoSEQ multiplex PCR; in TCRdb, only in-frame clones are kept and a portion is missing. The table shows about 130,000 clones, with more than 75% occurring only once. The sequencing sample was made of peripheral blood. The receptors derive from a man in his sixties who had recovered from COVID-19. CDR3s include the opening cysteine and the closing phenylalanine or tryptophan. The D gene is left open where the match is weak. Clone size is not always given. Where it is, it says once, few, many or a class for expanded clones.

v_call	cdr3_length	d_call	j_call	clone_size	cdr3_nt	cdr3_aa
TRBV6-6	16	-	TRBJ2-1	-	TGTGCCAGCAGTTATTTGCGGGGAGGCCTGAGGGATGAGCAGTTCTTC	CASSYLRGGLRDEQFF
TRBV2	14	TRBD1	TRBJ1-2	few	TGTGCCAGCAGTCGGACAGGCTCCAGCTATGGCTACACCTTC	CASSRTGSSYGYTF
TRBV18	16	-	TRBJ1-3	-	TGTGCCAGCTCACCACCGAACACAGTTTCTGGAAACACCATATATTTT	CASSPPNTVSGNTIYF
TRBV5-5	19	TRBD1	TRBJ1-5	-	TGTGCCAGCAGCGAGACCGGGACAGGGGAAATTTTGGGCAATCAGCCCCAGCATTTT	CASSETGTGEILGNQPQHF
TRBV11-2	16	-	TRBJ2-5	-	TGTGCCAGCAGCTTAGTCCTCCTAGGCTTACAAGAGACCCAGTACTTC	CASSLVLLGLQETQYF
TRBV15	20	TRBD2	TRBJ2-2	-	TGTGCCACCAGCAGAGATGATCACTGGACTAGCGGGAGTGTCGCCGGGGAGCTGTTTTTT	CATSRDDHWTSGSVAGELFF
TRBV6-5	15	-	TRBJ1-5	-	TGTGCCAGCAGTCCAGCGGAGGCACAGACCTGGCCCCAGCATTTT	CASSPAEAQTWPQHF
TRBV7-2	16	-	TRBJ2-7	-	TGTGCCAGCAGCTTAGTCGGTGCGGGTGCAACCTACGAGCAGTACTTC	CASSLVGAGATYEQYF
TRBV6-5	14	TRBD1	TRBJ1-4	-	TGTGCCAGCAAACTTGGACAGGGGTTTGAAAAACTGTTTTTT	CASKLGQGFEKLFF
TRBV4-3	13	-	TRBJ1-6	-	TGCGCCGGATCCCGGGACTCCGGTGGTACCCTCCACTTT	CAGSRDSGGTLHF
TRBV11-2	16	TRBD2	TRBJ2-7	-	TGTGCCAGCAGCTTAGGAAGACTAGCGGCCACCTACGAGCAGTACTTC	CASSLGRLAATYEQYF
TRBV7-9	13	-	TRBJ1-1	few	TGTGCCAGCACCCCGGGGGGTGGTACTGAAGCTTTCTTT	CASTPGGGTEAFF
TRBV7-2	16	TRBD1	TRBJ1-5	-	TGTGCCAGCAGCACACGGGCGGGACAGGGAAGTCAGCCCCAGCATTTT	CASSTRAGQGSQPQHF
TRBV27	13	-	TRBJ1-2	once	TGTGCCAGCAGTGAGGCAGTTAACTATGGCTACACCTTC	CASSEAVNYGYTF
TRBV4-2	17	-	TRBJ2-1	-	TGTGCCAGCAGCCAAGAAGAGGGCCTGAGCTTTAAAGGTGAGCAGTTCTTC	CASSQEEGLSFKGEQFF
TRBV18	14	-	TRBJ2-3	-	TGTGCCAGCTCACCACCCAGGCCCACAGATACGCAGTATTTT	CASSPPRPTDTQYF
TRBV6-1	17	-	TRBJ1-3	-	TGTGCCAGCAGTGAAGCGCTTTCGCCGAGCTCTGGAAACACCATATATTTT	CASSEALSPSSGNTIYF
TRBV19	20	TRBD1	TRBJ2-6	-	TGTGCCAGTAGCAACCTCTTTCCGGGACAGGGGACCTCTGGGGCCAACGTCCTGACTTTC	CASSNLFPGQGTSGANVLTF
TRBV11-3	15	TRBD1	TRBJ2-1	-	TGTGCCAGCAGCTTAAGGGGGGACAGGGGAAATGAGCAGTTCTTC	CASSLRGDRGNEQFF
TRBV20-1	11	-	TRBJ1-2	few	TGCAGTGCTGGACGGGAGTATGGCTACACCTTC	CSAGREYGYTF
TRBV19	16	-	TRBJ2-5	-	TGTGCCAGTAGTACGGATTGGACAGGGCGGGGGGAGACCCAGTACTTC	CASSTDWTGRGETQYF
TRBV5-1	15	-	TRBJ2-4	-	TGCGCCAGCAGCCCGGACAGTTTCCCTAAAAACATTCAGTACTTC	CASSPDSFPKNIQYF
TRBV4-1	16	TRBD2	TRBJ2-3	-	TGCGCCAGCAGCCAAGATATGGGGGGGGGTACAGATACGCAGTATTTT	CASSQDMGGGTDTQYF
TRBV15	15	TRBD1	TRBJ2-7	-	TGTGCCACCAGCAGAGGGACAGGTTACTCCTACGAGCAGTACTTC	CATSRGTGYSYEQYF
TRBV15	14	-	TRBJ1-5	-	TGTGCCACCAGCACCGGTTTGAGCAATCAGCCCCAGCATTTT	CATSTGLSNQPQHF
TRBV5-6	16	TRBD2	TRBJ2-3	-	TGTGCCAGCAGCTTGGAGCTAGCGGGAGGATCAGATACGCAGTATTTT	CASSLELAGGSDTQYF
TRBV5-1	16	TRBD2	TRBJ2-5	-	TGCGCCAGCAGCCCGCTAGCGGGGGGAACTCAAGAGACCCAGTACTTC	CASSPLAGGTQETQYF
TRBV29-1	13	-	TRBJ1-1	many	TGCAGCGTAAGAGAGACAGCTAACACTGAAGCTTTCTTT	CSVRETANTEAFF
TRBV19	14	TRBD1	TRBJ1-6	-	TGTGCCAGTAGCTTCGACAGGGGTGATTCACCCCTCCACTTT	CASSFDRGDSPLHF
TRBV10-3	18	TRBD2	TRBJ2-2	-	TGTGCCATCAGTGTTTTTGCTAGCGGGAGGGGGAACACCGGGGAGCTGTTTTTT	CAISVFASGRGNTGELFF
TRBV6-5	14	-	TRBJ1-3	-	TGTGCCAGCAGTTCACAGGGCTCTGGAAACACCATATATTTT	CASSSQGSGNTIYF
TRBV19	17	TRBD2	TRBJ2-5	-	TGTGCCAGTAGTACCTCCCCCTCTAGCGGGGGCATAGAGACCCAGTACTTC	CASSTSPSSGGIETQYF
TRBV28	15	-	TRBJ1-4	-	TGTGCCAGCAGTTTGGGGGGGGTGGGTAATGAAAAACTGTTTTTT	CASSLGGVGNEKLFF
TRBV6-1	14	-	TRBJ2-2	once	TGTGCCAGCAGTGAAGGGCCCTCCACCGGGGAGCTGTTTTTT	CASSEGPSTGELFF
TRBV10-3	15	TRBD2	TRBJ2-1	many	TGTGCCATCAGTTACACTAGCGGCCCTTACAATGAGCAGTTCTTC	CAISYTSGPYNEQFF
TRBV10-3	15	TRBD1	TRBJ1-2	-	TGTGCCATCAGAGTGGTTCAGGGGGCATTTAATCGCTACACCTTC	CAIRVVQGAFNRYTF
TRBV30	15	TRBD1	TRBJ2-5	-	TGTGCCTGGAGTCCAGGACAGGGGGGAGTGGGGACCCAGTACTTC	CAWSPGQGGVGTQYF
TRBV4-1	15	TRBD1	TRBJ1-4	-	TGCGCCAGCAGCCATTCAGGGGGCAGTAATGAAAAACTGTTTTTT	CASSHSGGSNEKLFF
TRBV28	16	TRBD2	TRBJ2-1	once	TGTGCCAGCAGTTCGTTAACTAGCGGGAGCTACAATGAGCAGTTCTTC	CASSSLTSGSYNEQFF
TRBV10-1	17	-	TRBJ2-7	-	TGCGCCAGCAGTGTGCCTGGTTGGGGCGGTCTCTCCTACGAGCAGTACTTC	CASSVPGWGGLSYEQYF
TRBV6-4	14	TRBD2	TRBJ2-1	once	TGTGCCAGCAGTGAGGTTGCGGGAGATAATGAGCAGTTCTTC	CASSEVAGDNEQFF
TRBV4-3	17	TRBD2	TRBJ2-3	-	TGCGCCAGCAGCCAAGATCGTGGGCTAGCGGACACAGATACGCAGTATTTT	CASSQDRGLADTDTQYF
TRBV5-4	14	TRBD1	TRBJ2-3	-	TGTGCCAGCAGCCCGGGACAGGGGGAAGATACGCAGTATTTT	CASSPGQGEDTQYF
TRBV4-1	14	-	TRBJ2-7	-	TGCGCCAGCAGCCAAGACAGGCAATCCTACGAGCAGTACTTC	CASSQDRQSYEQYF